One and the same sample provided the 25 T cell receptor beta chains below, sequenced in a study of blood T cell repertoires in COVID-19. This table comes from immunoSEQ multiplex PCR, and its TCRdb copy is limited to in-frame clones, with some not included. This table has about 110,000 clones, roughly two thirds appearing once. The sequenced sample consisted of peripheral blood. These receptors were taken from an elderly man with acute or convalescent COVID-19.

About this clone: At one of its ends the junction is not consistent with the germline gene, which may arise from a read error. The chain recombines TRBV5-6 with TRBJ2-5; D may be TRBD1 (5 bases). CDR1 and CDR2 (germline): SGHDT, YYEEEE. CDR3 size: 13 residues. CDR3 coding DNA: TGTGCCAGCACCTTGCAGGGTCAAGAGACCCAGTACTTC. Translating gives CASTLQGQETQYF.

In this sample, this clone turned up a few times. This chain uses TRBV7-2 with TRBJ2-3, with 14 bases matching TRBD2. This CDR3 comprises 15 residues. V was pared by 5 bases and J by 7 bases, with 5 bases of the junction left unmatched. Per the germline V gene, CDR1 is SGHTA and CDR2 is FQGNSA. The CDR3 nucleotides are TGTGCCAGCAGCGTCGGGACTAGCGGGAGAAATACGCAGTATTTT. It specifies CASSVGTSGRNTQYF. The full variable domain, in which reference TRBV7-2 and TRBJ2-3 provide the parts outside the CDR3, is GAGVSQSPSNKVTEKGKDVELRCDPISGHTALYWYRQSLGQGLEFLIYFQGNSAPDKSGLPSDRFSAERTGGSVSTLTIQRTQQEDSAVYLCASSVGTSGRNTQYFGPGTRLTVL.

The CDR3, as DNA: TGTGCCAGCAGGGGGACTAGCGGGAGGCATGAGCAGTTCTTC. Its translation: CASRGTSGRHEQFF. This chain joins TRBV2 and TRBJ2-1; 15 bases align to TRBD2. CDR1 and CDR2 (germline): SNHLY, FYNNEI. There are 14 residues in the CDR3. Losses at the gene ends were 6 bases for V and 8 bases for J; bases not matched to a gene: 2.

There are a few counts of this clone. This chain uses TRBV2 with TRBJ1-4; D gene unclear. Germline V gene lookup returns CDR1 SNHLY and CDR2 FYNNEI. The CDR3 has 14 residues. Trimming shortened V by 7 bases and J by 8 bases, and 17 bases separated the two germline ends. The CDR3 DNA sequence: TGTGCCAGCACCCGCGGACCCCGAGGGGAAAAACTGTTTTTT. It codes for CASTRGPRGEKLFF.

V gene TRBV7-3 combines with J gene TRBJ2-3, with TRBD2 as a possible D gene (5 bases). V was trimmed by 2 bases and J by 5 bases, leaving 11 bases between them. Germline CDR1 and CDR2: SGHTA and FQGTGA. The CDR3 loop spans 14 amino acids. CDR3 sequence (DNA): TGTGCCAGCAGCTTAGTCGGGAAGCAAGATACGCAGTATTTT. Protein sequence: CASSLVGKQDTQYF.

The chain recombines TRBV6-5 with TRBJ2-7; tentatively, D is TRBD2 (6 bases). Germline lookup yields CDR1 MNHEY and CDR2 SVGAGI. The V gene lost 6 bases and the J gene lost 4 bases, with 19 bases spanning the gap. The CDR3 is 15 amino acids. CDR3 nucleotide sequence: TGTGCCAGCAGCCCGTCATGGGGCGGGATTTACGAGCAGTACTTC. This encodes CASSPSWGGIYEQYF.

The chain combines TRBV4-3 with TRBJ2-3; TRBD2 agrees at 10 bases. In germline, CDR1 is LGHNA, CDR2 YSLEER. J lost 1 base, V lost 2 bases, and 3 bases had no gene match. The CDR3 runs to 16 residues. CDR3: CASSQLAGAGTDTQYF. For the CDR3, the DNA is TGCGCCAGCAGCCAACTAGCGGGGGCCGGCACAGATACGCAGTATTTT.

The chain couples TRBV20-1 to TRBJ2-1; 7 positions agree with TRBD2. This CDR3 spans 11 amino acids. In germline, CDR1 is DFQATT, CDR2 SNEGSKA (reference sequence). With 7 bases clipped from V and 9 bases from J, the junction kept 6 bases outside the gene matches. The CDR3 loop reads CSGGSLVEQFF. The CDR3 region has the DNA TGCAGTGGCGGGAGTTTGGTTGAGCAGTTCTTC.

V gene TRBV3-1 (or the pseudogene TRBV3-2) combines with J gene TRBJ1-1; D unresolved. This CDR3 region has 13 residues. Trimming left V 0 bases short and J 7 bases short, with 9 bases between. The V gene's germline CDR1 is LGHDT and CDR2 YNNKEL (reference sequence). CDR3 nucleotide sequence: TGTGCCAGCAGCCAAGAATCCCCCAGTGAAGCTTTCTTT. It specifies CASSQESPSEAFF.

The rearrangement links TRBV10-3 to TRBJ1-1; no firm D call. CDR3 size: 13 residues. The germline V and J ends were trimmed by 8 bases and 3 bases, with 13 bases remaining between them. CDR1 is ENHRY and CDR2 is SYGVKD in the germline V gene. CDR3 sequence (DNA): TGTGCCATCCGGAGGGTATCAGACACTGAAGCTTTCTTT. Translated, it gives CAIRRVSDTEAFF.

The chain couples TRBV28 to TRBJ2-7, with a tentative D call TRBD2 (6 bases). The CDR3 has 15 amino acids. The germline V gene encodes CDR1 MDHEN and CDR2 SYDVKM. The V and J ends lost 5 bases and 6 bases respectively, with 20 bases between them. CDR3 amino acids: CASSKDYQPSGEQYF. In nucleotides, the CDR3 is TGTGCCAGCAGTAAGGACTATCAACCATCGGGCGAGCAGTACTTC. The variable domain in full, with the rest retrieved from reference TRBV28 and TRBJ2-7, is DVKVTQSSRYLVKRTGEKVFLECVQDMDHENMFWYRQDPGLGLRLIYFSYDVKMKEKGDIPEGYSVSREKKERFSLILESASTNQTSMYLCASSKDYQPSGEQYFGPGTRLTVT.

The sample holds one count of this clone. V is TRBV12-5 and J is TRBJ1-5; D may be TRBD1 (5 bases). CDR3 length: 16 residues. Trimming pared 0 bases from V and 4 bases from J, leaving 13 bases between. Germline V gives CDR1 LGHNT, CDR2 FRNRAP. The CDR3, as DNA: TGTGCTAGTGGTTTGGTACGGTTCAGGGAAAATCAGCCCCAGCATTTT. Protein sequence: CASGLVRFRENQPQHF.

This clone has just one count. This chain links TRBV5-1 with TRBJ1-5; a possible D gene is TRBD1 (5 bases). This CDR3 comprises 17 residues. Germline-derived CDR1 and CDR2 are SGHRS and YFSETQ. Deletions cut 0 bases from V and 0 bases from J, with 13 bases between. The CDR3 DNA reads TGCGCCAGCAGCTTGGGGTCGACAGACTTTAGCAATCAGCCCCAGCATTTT. Protein sequence: CASSLGSTDFSNQPQHF.

This clone was seen a handful of times. The rearrangement links TRBV28 to TRBJ2-1; TRBD2 aligns across 11 bases. The CDR3 runs 15 residues. Per germline, CDR1 MDHEN and CDR2 SYDVKM. Trimming removed 2 bases from V and 8 bases from J; junction bases left unmatched: 5. DNA for the CDR3: TGTGCCAGCAGTTTAGGGACTAGCGGAGGGGATGAGCAGTTCTTC. This sequence encodes CASSLGTSGGDEQFF.

The chain joins TRBV6-2 or TRBV6-3 to TRBJ2-1; 8 bases match TRBD1. The CDR3 is 15 residues long. Germline CDR1 and CDR2: MNHEY and SVGEGT. V lost 2 bases and J lost 7; bases outside the gene matches: 7. The chain's CDR3 is CASSYTGTGRNEQFF. The CDR3 region has the DNA TGTGCCAGCAGTTACACCGGGACAGGTAGAAATGAGCAGTTCTTC.

The V and J genes are TRBV30 and TRBJ2-7; the D gene is possibly TRBD1 (5 bases). CDR1 and CDR2 (germline): GTSNPN, SVGIG (reference sequence). The V end was cut by 3 bases, the J end by 2 bases, with 8 bases between. There are 12 residues in the CDR3. The CDR3 region is CAWRKGPYEQYF. DNA for the CDR3: TGTGCCTGGAGAAAGGGGCCCTACGAGCAGTACTTC.

The chain joins TRBV6-5 to TRBJ2-1; 9 bases are a match to TRBD2. This CDR3 comprises 15 residues. The ends lost 5 bases at V and 6 bases at J; junction bases unmatched: 8. Per the germline V gene, CDR1 is MNHEY and CDR2 is SVGAGI. The CDR3 nucleotides are TGTGCCAGCAGTCGGGCGGCTAGCGGGACCAATGAGCAGTTCTTC. Translation gives CASSRAASGTNEQFF.

This clone was counted once. This rearrangement joins TRBV7-8 to TRBJ1-2, with D unclear. Trimming pared 5 bases from V and 0 bases from J, leaving 7 bases between. The length of the CDR3 is 13 residues. CDR1 SGHVS and CDR2 FQNEAQ come from the germline V gene. The CDR3 DNA follows: TGTGCCAGCAGCCGATCAGCTAACTATGGCTACACCTTC. Residues: CASSRSANYGYTF. Combining the CDR3 with reference TRBV7-8 and TRBJ1-2 gives the whole variable domain GAGVSQSPRYKVAKRGQDVALRCDPISGHVSLFWYQQALGQGPEFLTYFQNEAQLDKSGLPSDRFFAERPEGSVSTLKIQRTQQEDSAVYLCASSRSANYGYTFGSGTRLTVV.

This clone was picked up one time. The chain joins TRBV15 to TRBJ1-5, with D possibly being TRBD1 (5 bases). Trimming took off 0 bases at V and 6 bases at J, with 12 bases between the two ends. Germline V gives CDR1 LNHNV, CDR2 YYDKDF (reference sequence). The CDR3 contains 15 residues. This chain's CDR3 is CATSRERGTGQPQHF. In DNA form, the CDR3 reads TGTGCCACCAGCAGAGAACGGGGGACGGGTCAGCCCCAGCATTTT.

V and J are TRBV6-5 and TRBJ2-7, with 8 bases fitting TRBD2. The CDR3 totals 13 residues. V shed 6 bases and J 2 bases; nucleotides not matched to a gene: 3. CDR1 MNHEY and CDR2 SVGAGI come from the germline V gene. The CDR3 spells CASSRGGPYEQYF. Written as DNA, the CDR3 is TGTGCCAGCAGCCGGGGGGGCCCCTACGAGCAGTACTTC.

The rearrangement links TRBV27 to TRBJ2-2, with TRBD2 identical over 9 bases. CDR3 length: 17 residues. Trimming removed 7 bases from V and 2 bases from J; junction bases left unmatched: 11. From germline, CDR1 is MNHEY and CDR2 SMNVEV (reference sequence). The CDR3 DNA is TGTGCCAGCACCTCACTCTCGGGACTAGCTAACACCGGGGAGCTGTTTTTT. As protein: CASTSLSGLANTGELFF.

This clone was seen more than once but under ten times. The chain recombines TRBV7-8 with TRBJ1-3; 9 bases map to TRBD1. Looked up from germline, CDR1 is SGHVS and CDR2 is FQNEAQ. V gave up 5 bases and J gave up 3 bases; unmatched junction bases: 8. The CDR3 extends over 16 amino acids. Here the CDR3 DNA reads TGTGCCAGCAGCGTCAACAGGGGGCTTAGTGGAAACACCATATATTTT. This sequence encodes CASSVNRGLSGNTIYF.

The rearrangement joins TRBV6-2 or TRBV6-3 to TRBJ2-3, with a possible D match to TRBD2 (6 bases). Germline lookup yields CDR1 MNHEY and CDR2 SVGEGT. V was clipped by 5 bases and J by 7 bases, with 13 bases between them. The CDR3 is 13 residues long. Here the CDR3 DNA reads TGTGCCAGCAGTGCACTAGCCTCCAATACGCAGTATTTT. This codes for CASSALASNTQYF.

The V and J genes are TRBV30 and TRBJ2-5, with 11 bases matching TRBD2. Trimming removed 0 bases from V and 4 bases from J; junction bases left unmatched: 1. This CDR3 has 14 amino acids. Germline CDR1 and CDR2: GTSNPN and SVGIG (reference sequence). Written as DNA, the CDR3 is TGTGCCTGGAGTGTTGGACTAGCGGGAGAGACCCAGTACTTC. Protein product: CAWSVGLAGETQYF. Complete variable domain (other parts from reference TRBV30 and TRBJ2-5): SQTIHQWPATLVQPVGSPLSLECTVEGTSNPNLYWYRQAAGRGLQLLFYSVGIGQISSEVPQNLSASRPQDRQFILSSKKLLLSDSGFYLCAWSVGLAGETQYFGPGTRLLVL.

V usage is TRBV5-1 and J usage is TRBJ2-7, with 13 nucleotides matching TRBD2. The germline gives CDR1 SGHRS, CDR2 YFSETQ. There are 15 residues in the CDR3. Unmatched junction bases numbered 8, after V lost 4 bases and J lost 7 bases. In DNA, the CDR3 is TGCGCCAGCAGCGACGGACTAGCGGGAGTGGGGGAGCAGTACTTC. It translates to CASSDGLAGVGEQYF.